The clone carrying this T cell receptor (beta chain) was found many times. Its antigen is undetermined. The entry originates in a study of neurological immune-mediated disorders. Each TCR transcript was tagged with a 10-nucleotide random UMI during 5'RACE. TCRdb reanalysed the 5' RACE reads using MiXCR and keeps one entry per CDR3 protein. Of around 83,000 distinct CDR3 sequences in the sample, about 14% were seen once. General study points: In HTLV-1-associated myelopathy, TCR clonal expansion was greatest, whereas multiple sclerosis had the least, falling below healthy controls.

This CDR3 is built from 13 residues. The germline V gene has CDR1 SGHTS and CDR2 YDEGEE. Deletions cut 0 bases from V and 1 base from J, with 4 bases between. This clonotype was sampled from a woman between 45 and 65 years old in good health. Sequenced sample: PBMCs. The chain is built from TRBV5-8 and TRBJ2-5, with no clear D. Here the CDR3 DNA reads TGTGCCAGCAGCTTGGAGACCCAAGAGACCCAGTACTTC. This codes for CASSLETQETQYF.